This is a list of T cell receptor beta chains from one sample in a study of OX40 agonist ivuxolimab in advanced cancers. Assay used: immunoSEQ multiplex PCR; TCRdb lists only in-frame clones, some missing. Among some 69,000 clones listed, 90% were seen once. The sequencing here drew on CD4+ or CD8+ T cells sorted from blood, taken in a trial of the OX40 agonist ivuxolimab. These receptors were collected from an adult with an advanced solid tumor such as melanoma, head and neck, liver or kidney cancer. CDR3s include the opening cysteine and the closing phenylalanine or tryptophan. D genes are given only for firm matches. Clone size is given for some rows only: seen once, a few or many times, or a class if the clone is expanded.

j_call clone_size d_call v_call cdr3_nt cdr3_aa
TRBJ1-5 . . TRBV28 TGTGCCAGCAGTTTAAACAGGGCGACCGGGCCCCAGCATTTT CASSLNRATGPQHF
TRBJ2-7 . . TRBV6-5 TGTGCCAGCAGTTACTCGAACAGGCCCGAGTACGAGCAGTACTTC CASSYSNRPEYEQYF
TRBJ1-4 once . TRBV10-3 TGTGCCATCCGGCCACATACGGGGGAAAAACTGTTTTTT CAIRPHTGEKLFF
TRBJ2-1 . . TRBV5-1 TGCGCCAGCAGAGACGCAGGGAACTACAATGAGCAGTTCTTC CASRDAGNYNEQFF
TRBJ2-7 . . TRBV7-3 TGTGCCAGCAGCTTAATGGGAGGCGCATCCTACGAGCAGTACTTC CASSLMGGASYEQYF
TRBJ2-5 once TRBD2 TRBV5-4 TGTGCCAGCAGCAGGACTAGCGGGAGGGCGGAGACCCAGTACTTC CASSRTSGRAETQYF
TRBJ1-5 few . TRBV6-1 TGTGCCAGCAGTGAAAGTGGTAATCAGCCCCAGCATTTT CASSESGNQPQHF
TRBJ2-1 . TRBD2 TRBV10-2 TGCGCCAGCAGAAAGACTAGCGGATCCGAGCAGTTCTTC CASRKTSGSEQFF
TRBJ1-4 . . TRBV2 TGTGCCAGCAGAAGGGGACGGGGGAAACTGTTTTTT CASRRGRGKLFF
TRBJ1-1 . TRBD1 TRBV29-1 TGCAGCGTGGCTCAGGGGGACACTGAAGCTTTCTTT CSVAQGDTEAFF
TRBJ2-3 . TRBD2 TRBV29-1 TGCAGCGTTGTTGCTAGCGGGAGGGCCAGAGGTACGCAGTATTTT CSVVASGRARGTQYF
TRBJ1-1 . . TRBV7-9 TGTGCCAGCAGCCTGAACACTGAAGCTTTCTTT CASSLNTEAFF
TRBJ2-7 . . TRBV5-1 TGCGCCAGCAGCTTTGCGGTACCCTACGAGCAGTACTTC CASSFAVPYEQYF
TRBJ2-2 . . TRBV7-9 TGTGCCAGCAGCTTAGGAGGGGGGAACACCGGGGAGCTGTTTTTT CASSLGGGNTGELFF
TRBJ2-7 . . TRBV21-1 TGTGCCAGCACCCAGACAGGCGCCTACGAGCAGTACTTC CASTQTGAYEQYF
TRBJ2-1 . TRBD2 TRBV4-2 TGTGCCAGCACCTCCACTAGCGGGAGATGGGCAACTAAGGTCTTC CASTSTSGRWATKVF
TRBJ2-5 . TRBD1 TRBV5-1 TGCGCCAGCAGCCCGGGACAGAAATCGTCCTATGAGACCCAGTACTTC CASSPGQKSSYETQYF
TRBJ1-4 . TRBD1 TRBV7-9 TGTGCCTCCTCCGAGGGACAGGGGTATAGTGAAAAACTGTTTTTT CASSEGQGYSEKLFF
TRBJ1-2 . TRBD1 TRBV27 TGTGCCAGCAGTTTAGGCGGGACAGGGGGCCATGGCTACACCTTC CASSLGGTGGHGYTF
TRBJ1-5 . TRBD1 TRBV7-9 TGTGCCAGCAGCTTCGGGACAGGCAATCAGCCCCAGCATTTT CASSFGTGNQPQHF
TRBJ1-2 . . TRBV28 TGTGCCAGCAGTTTGTCGGGGTTTGGCTACACCTTC CASSLSGFGYTF
TRBJ2-3 once . TRBV27 TGTGCCAGCAGTTTAGATATTGCAGATACGCAGTATTTT CASSLDIADTQYF
TRBJ1-5 . . TRBV7-3 TGTGCCAGCAGCTTACAGGCAGGGCAGCCCCAGCATTTT CASSLQAGQPQHF
TRBJ1-2 once . TRBV7-9 TGTGCCAGCAGCTTATACGGCCAGGGAGCCTATGGCTACACCTTC CASSLYGQGAYGYTF
TRBJ2-4 . . TRBV27 TGTGCCAGCAGTTTATCGTACTTGGGGGCCAAAAACATTCAGTACTTC CASSLSYLGAKNIQYF
TRBJ2-2 . . TRBV7-2 TGTGCCAGCAGCGTCGGGTACTCTAGGACCGGGGAGCTGTTTTTT CASSVGYSRTGELFF
TRBJ2-7 . . TRBV29-1 TGCAGCGTCCTGGAGCATTCCTACGAGCAGTACTTC CSVLEHSYEQYF
TRBJ2-7 . . TRBV7-9 TGTGCCAGCAGCTTAGCCACGGGGTTCTCCTACGAGCAGTACTTC CASSLATGFSYEQYF
TRBJ2-7 . TRBD2 TRBV6-6 TGTGCCAGCAGTTACTCGCCGGGACTAGTTCAAGTCGAGCAGTACTTC CASSYSPGLVQVEQYF
TRBJ2-3 . TRBD2 TRBV7-7 TGTGCTAGCAGCTTAGGGACTAGTTCGGCAGATACGCAGTATTTT CASSLGTSSADTQYF
TRBJ1-1 . TRBD1 TRBV6-6 TGTGCCACGCACACCAACAGGGGGAACACTGAAGCTTTCTTT CATHTNRGNTEAFF
TRBJ2-2 . . TRBV11-2 TGTGCCAGCAGCTTAGTTGGGACCGGGGAGCTGTTTTTT CASSLVGTGELFF
TRBJ1-5 . . TRBV4-2 TGTGCCAGCAGCCAAGTCTTAAATCAGCCCCAGCATTTT CASSQVLNQPQHF
TRBJ1-2 . . TRBV6-5 TGTGCCAGCAGTACCGGTTTAGCCTATGGCTACACCTTC CASSTGLAYGYTF
TRBJ1-5 . . TRBV6-6 TGTGCCAGCAGTACCGGGCATCCAAATCAGCCCCAGCATTTT CASSTGHPNQPQHF
TRBJ2-7 . . TRBV6-6 TGTGCCAGCAGTACGACAGAACCCTACGAGCAGTACTTC CASSTTEPYEQYF
TRBJ2-7 . TRBD1 TRBV2 TGTGCCAGCAGCCGGGACAGCACCTACGAGCAGTACTTC CASSRDSTYEQYF
TRBJ1-2 few . TRBV28 TGTGCCAGCAGCTGGGGAGACTATGGCTACACCTTC CASSWGDYGYTF
TRBJ2-3 . TRBD2 TRBV20-1 TGCAGTGCTAGTTTGGGACTAGTTAAGTATTTT CSASLGLVKYF
TRBJ2-1 . TRBD2 TRBV27 TGTGCCAGCAGCCCGGGACTAGCGCTCTACAATGAGCAGTTCTTC CASSPGLALYNEQFF
TRBJ2-1 few TRBD2 TRBV15 TGTGCCACCAGCAAAGTAGCGGGTACCTACAATGAGCAGTTCTTC CATSKVAGTYNEQFF
TRBJ2-7 . TRBD1 TRBV25-1 TGTGCCAGCAGTGGTAGGGGGCTGGGCGGTTTGTACTTC CASSGRGLGGLYF
TRBJ2-7 . . TRBV5-1 TGCGCCAGCAGCTTTGTTGGGGGTATAGAGCAGTACTTC CASSFVGGIEQYF
TRBJ2-5 . . TRBV7-2 TGTGCCAGCAGCTTATTCGCATCCAAAGGGGCCGGAAAAGAGACCCAGTACTTC CASSLFASKGAGKETQYF
TRBJ2-1 few TRBD2 TRBV7-3 TGTGCCAGCAGCTCTTACCGGACTAGCCAGGAGCAGTTCTTC CASSSYRTSQEQFF
TRBJ1-4 few TRBD1 TRBV6-5 TGTGCCAGCAGCCGAGACAGGGGGGAAAAACTGTTTTTT CASSRDRGEKLFF
TRBJ2-7 . . TRBV10-1 TGCGCCAGCAGTGAAATGGACAGCTACGAGCAGTACTTC CASSEMDSYEQYF
TRBJ2-3 . . TRBV2 TGTGCCAGCAGTGGTACTGCTATTATCACAGATACGCAGTATTTT CASSGTAIITDTQYF
TRBJ2-1 . . TRBV10-3 TGTGCCATCAGTGAGTCAATCGCGGGGGCGTACAATGAGCAGTTCTTC CAISESIAGAYNEQFF
TRBJ2-7 . . TRBV13 TGTGCCAGCAGCTTCTTTTACGAGCAGTACTTC CASSFFYEQYF
TRBJ2-3 . TRBD2 TRBV7-9 TGTGCCAGCAGCTTACTAGCGGGGGGACGTAATACGCAGTATTTT CASSLLAGGRNTQYF
TRBJ2-7 . . TRBV6-1 TGTGCCAGCAGGCCCAGGGCCCACGAGCAGTACTTC CASRPRAHEQYF
TRBJ2-3 . TRBD2 TRBV29-1 TGCAGCGACACCGGGACTAGCGGAACAGATACGCAGTATTTT CSDTGTSGTDTQYF
TRBJ2-1 . . TRBV28 TGTGCCAGCAGTTTATTAGGAGGAGGGGGGAATGAGCAGTTCTTC CASSLLGGGGNEQFF
TRBJ2-7 . . TRBV5-1 TGCGCCAGCAGCTCGGGTTCCTACGAGCAGTACTTC CASSSGSYEQYF
TRBJ2-4 . . TRBV2 TGTGCCAGCACAGGGGGAGGCCAAAACATTCAGTACTTC CASTGGGQNIQYF
TRBJ2-7 . TRBD2 TRBV15 TGTGCCACCAGCAGAGAGGGGGGGTCCTACGAGCAGTACTTC CATSREGGSYEQYF
TRBJ2-1 . TRBD2 TRBV5-1 TGCGCCAGCAGTAGGGGACTAGCATTCAGCAATGAGCAGTTCTTC CASSRGLAFSNEQFF
TRBJ2-7 . . TRBV28 TGTGCCAGCAGGCCCTCCCCCTACGAGCAGTACTTC CASRPSPYEQYF